The 24 T cell receptor beta chains below come from one sample, sequenced in a study of CD8+ T cells in alopecia areata (dated by TCRdb to between 2018 and 2020). What the time point label conveys for this sample: 4 weeks on oral tofacitinib. The treatment or condition tag for this specimen amounts to: oral pan-JAK inhibitor, 5-10 mg twice daily. Libraries were made using the immunoSEQ multiplex PCR assay. RNA was extracted from all samples and reverse transcribed into cDNA, which served as template for TCR sequencing. TCRdb retrieved this table from immuneACCESS and kept in-frame rearrangements only. Not all clones are present; in checked studies, unresolved V genes account for under half, and no reason is known for the remainder. The sample contains under 250,000 clones, about 50% of them found a single time. The top ten hold 1.6% of the sample. The sequencing here drew on CD4+ T cells sorted from blood, taken at week 4, from a patient treated with tofacitinib. These receptors all come from a human donor with alopecia areata.

The J gene is TRBJ1-1, the V gene TRBV29-1; D perhaps matches TRBD1 (5 bases). Germline CDR1 is SQVTM and CDR2 is ANQGSEA. The CDR3 consists of 12 residues. With 7 bases removed from V and 0 bases from J, the gap between germline ends came to 9 bases. Here the CDR3 DNA reads TGCAGCGGGGGACCGCTGAACACTGAAGCTTTCTTT. This codes for CSGGPLNTEAFF. The full variable domain, rest sourced from reference TRBV29-1 and TRBJ1-1, is SAVISQKPSRDICQRGTSLTIQCQVDSQVTMMFWYRQQPGQSLTLIATANQGSEATYESGFVIDKFPISRPNLTFSTLTVSNMSPEDSSIYLCSGGPLNTEAFFGQGTRLTVV.

The chain employs TRBV29-1 and TRBJ2-1; D is undetermined. The CDR3 is 12 amino acids. The germline V gene encodes CDR1 SQVTM and CDR2 ANQGSEA. V was shortened by 6 bases and J by 7 bases, with 13 bases between the two germline ends. CDR3 nucleotides: TGCAGCGTATCCGGGTTCTCAAATGAGCAGTTCTTC. Protein: CSVSGFSNEQFF.

This rearrangement joins TRBV7-2 to TRBJ2-3; tentative D call: TRBD2 (6 bases). Germline loops: CDR1 SGHTA, CDR2 FQGNSA. V was trimmed by 8 bases and J by 2 bases, leaving 14 bases between them. The CDR3 spans 14 residues. The CDR3 here is CASRRELHTDTQYF. CDR3 sequence (DNA): TGTGCCAGCCGACGGGAGCTTCACACAGATACGCAGTATTTT.

The V gene is TRBV30, the J gene TRBJ1-1; no firm D call. This CDR3 is built from 11 residues. Deletions cut 1 base from V and 6 bases from J, with 6 bases between. Germline V gene sequence: CDR1 GTSNPN, CDR2 SVGIG (reference sequence). The CDR3 here is CAWSERSEAFF. The DNA of the CDR3 is TGTGCCTGGAGTGAACGGTCTGAAGCTTTCTTT.

This clone has a handful of counts. The chain has TRBV30 and TRBJ2-6; 7 nucleotides line up with TRBD1. Germline CDR1 is GTSNPN and CDR2 is SVGIG (reference sequence). Trimming removed 1 base from V and 11 bases from J; junction bases left unmatched: 2. The CDR3 covers 12 residues. The CDR3 is CAWSDDRDVLTF. CDR3 DNA: TGTGCCTGGAGTGACGACAGGGACGTCCTGACTTTC. The variable domain in full, completed from reference TRBV30 and TRBJ2-6, reads SQTIHQWPATLVQPVGSPLSLECTVEGTSNPNLYWYRQAAGRGLQLLFYSVGIGQISSEVPQNLSASRPQDRQFILSSKKLLLSDSGFYLCAWSDDRDVLTFGAGSRLTVL.

The rearrangement links TRBV6-5 to TRBJ2-5; either TRBD1 or TRBD2 may fit D (7 bases each). The CDR3 has 15 residues. The V end was cut by 6 bases, the J end by 5 bases, with 19 bases between. Germline CDR1 MNHEY, CDR2 SVGAGI. In DNA form, the CDR3 reads TGTGCCAGCAGCACCGACAGGGACTATTGGGAGACCCAGTACTTC. Amino acids: CASSTDRDYWETQYF.

The chain joins TRBV30 to TRBJ2-5, with 8 bases aligning to TRBD1. The V and J ends lost 8 bases and 6 bases, in that order; junction bases with no gene match: 8. Germline loops: CDR1 GTSNPN, CDR2 SVGIG (reference sequence). The CDR3 spans 12 residues. DNA for the CDR3: TGTGCCGGCGGACAGGGAGGAAAGACCCAGTACTTC. Translated: CAGGQGGKTQYF.

This clone showed up just a few times. This chain links TRBV7-2 with TRBJ2-1; TRBD2 aligns across 9 bases. V shed 6 bases and J 3 bases; nucleotides not matched to a gene: 9. The CDR3 is 16 residues long. In germline, CDR1 is SGHTA, CDR2 FQGNSA. CDR3 sequence reads: CASSLHTSGFYNEQFF. CDR3 nucleotides: TGTGCCAGCAGTCTCCATACTAGCGGGTTCTACAATGAGCAGTTCTTC.

The chain carries TRBV29-1 and TRBJ2-3, with 13 positions matching TRBD2. J lost 1 base, V lost 6 bases, and 7 bases had no gene match. Germline V gives CDR1 SQVTM, CDR2 ANQGSEA. The CDR3 has 16 residues. CDR3 amino acids: CSVRTSGGRGTDTQYF. The CDR3 nucleotides are TGCAGCGTCAGGACTAGCGGGGGACGGGGCACAGATACGCAGTATTTT.

In its sample, this clone was seen a few times. The J gene is TRBJ2-4, the V gene TRBV6-5; no clear D gene. Trimming pared 2 bases from V and 1 base from J, leaving 12 bases between. The CDR3 is 16 amino acids. Germline CDR1 reads MNHEY; CDR2 reads SVGAGI. The CDR3 sequence: CASSYSPSVAKNIQYF. CDR3 sequence (DNA): TGTGCCAGCAGTTACAGTCCTAGTGTGGCCAAAAACATTCAGTACTTC.

This clone came up a few times. Other DNA sequences within the sample encode an identical CDR3. The chain joins TRBV20-1 to TRBJ1-4; D gene ambiguous. This CDR3 contains 11 residues. The V gene lost 1 base and the J gene lost 8 bases, with 5 bases spanning the gap. Germline loops: CDR1 DFQATT, CDR2 SNEGSKA (reference sequence). DNA of the CDR3: TGCAGTGCTAGAGTGGGAGAAAAACTGTTTTTT. It yields the protein CSARVGEKLFF.

The V gene is TRBV4-1, the J gene TRBJ1-4, with TRBD1 identical over 7 bases. CDR3 size: 16 residues. The trim removed 3 bases at V and 3 bases at J, leaving 7 bases unmatched. The germline V gene encodes CDR1 MGHRA and CDR2 YSYEKL. In DNA form, the CDR3 reads TGCGCCAGCAGCCAGGGTCCGGGACAGCCTAATGAAAAACTGTTTTTT. Protein product: CASSQGPGQPNEKLFF.

The chain combines TRBV15 with TRBJ2-7; D call uncertain. The CDR3 spans 14 residues. Germline assignment: CDR1 LNHNV and CDR2 YYDKDF (reference sequence). Deletions cut 2 bases from V and 9 bases from J, with 17 bases between. CDR3: CATSRSRTPQPQYF. In DNA form, the CDR3 reads TGTGCCACCAGCAGATCTAGGACCCCCCAGCCGCAGTACTTC.

The rearrangement joins TRBV18 to TRBJ1-2; no reliable D call. From germline, CDR1 is KGHSH and CDR2 LQKENI. V dropped 0 bases and J dropped 4 bases, with 9 bases sitting between them. The CDR3 has 14 amino acids. The CDR3 DNA reads TGTGCCAGCTCACCACCGACTAGAATCTATGGCTACACCTTC. This encodes CASSPPTRIYGYTF.

V gene TRBV7-2 combines with J gene TRBJ1-2; D is ambiguous. Looked up from germline, CDR1 is SGHTA and CDR2 is FQGNSA. CDR3 length: 12 amino acids. The V end lost 5 bases, the J end lost 7 bases, and 11 bases lay between the germline ends. In DNA form, the CDR3 reads TGTGCCAGCAGCCGGAGAGCCCTTGGCTACACCTTC. This sequence encodes CASSRRALGYTF.

J is TRBJ2-5 and V is TRBV2, with TRBD1 identical over 8 bases. This CDR3 is 15 amino acids long. V shed 3 bases, J shed 4 bases, and the junction held 7 bases outside the gene matches. Per the germline V gene, CDR1 is SNHLY and CDR2 is FYNNEI. CDR3 in DNA: TGTGCCAGCAGTGACCAGGGGGCGATTGGAGAGACCCAGTACTTC. It specifies CASSDQGAIGETQYF.

Only a few counts were recorded for this clone. This chain uses TRBV7-2 with TRBJ1-2, with 7 bases that match TRBD1. Germline V gene sequence: CDR1 SGHTA, CDR2 FQGNSA. The CDR3 totals 17 residues. Losses at the gene ends were 0 bases for V and 3 bases for J; bases not matched to a gene: 10. DNA for the CDR3: TGTGCCAGCAGCTTAGCTCCCCGGACAGGCCCGGACTATGGCTACACCTTC. As protein: CASSLAPRTGPDYGYTF.

This clone turned up a few times. This chain links TRBV10-3 with TRBJ2-6; possibly TRBD1 for D (5 bases). V was clipped by 4 bases and J by 1 base, with 8 bases between them. The CDR3 covers 15 residues. From germline, CDR1 is ENHRY and CDR2 SYGVKD. CDR3 protein: CAISADISGANVLTF. Written as DNA, the CDR3 is TGTGCCATCAGTGCGGACATTTCTGGGGCCAACGTCCTGACTTTC.

As to this clone: Other DNA sequences in the same sample also yield this CDR3. The chain has TRBV18 and TRBJ2-5; no clear D. V was pared by 3 bases and J by 2 bases, with 7 bases between. This CDR3 region has 13 residues. Germline V gene sequence: CDR1 KGHSH, CDR2 LQKENI. CDR3 region: CASSPLHQETQYF. CDR3 DNA: TGTGCCAGCTCACCCCTCCATCAAGAGACCCAGTACTTC.

The chain links TRBV10-3 to TRBJ2-5, with 7 bases identical to TRBD1. V lost 5 bases and J lost 5; bases outside the gene matches: 8. The germline V gene encodes CDR1 ENHRY and CDR2 SYGVKD. This CDR3 region has 14 residues. CDR3 bases: TGTGCCATCAGTCCGACAGGGATCGGGGAGACCCAGTACTTC. It is translated as CAISPTGIGETQYF.

This chain uses TRBV29-1 with TRBJ2-1; 7 bases line up with TRBD1. The CDR3 contains 13 residues. From germline, CDR1 is SQVTM and CDR2 ANQGSEA. The trim removed 6 bases at V and 2 bases at J, leaving 4 bases unmatched. The CDR3 DNA reads TGCAGCGTCACAGGGGTCCCCTACAATGAGCAGTTCTTC. Translation gives CSVTGVPYNEQFF.

In its sample, this clone was seen a few times. The chain couples TRBV15 to TRBJ1-5; TRBD1 matches at 10 bases. From germline, CDR1 is LNHNV and CDR2 YYDKDF (reference sequence). CDR3 length equals 16 residues. With 5 bases clipped from V and 2 bases from J, the junction kept 6 bases outside the gene matches. The CDR3 DNA reads TGTGCCACCAGCGGGGGGGACAGGGGACGCAATCAGCCCCAGCATTTT. Its protein is CATSGGDRGRNQPQHF.

Of note for this clone: This CDR3 is also generated by other DNA sequences in the sample. The rearrangement joins TRBV7-3 to TRBJ2-3; possibly TRBD2 for D (5 bases). The CDR3 spans 13 residues. Trimming took 3 bases from V and 5 from J, leaving 9 bases between them. The V gene's germline CDR1 is SGHTA and CDR2 FQGTGA. The CDR3 DNA reads as TGTGCCAGCAGCTTGCGAGAGGGAGATACGCAGTATTTT. Amino acid sequence: CASSLREGDTQYF.

The chain couples TRBV29-1 to TRBJ2-1; no clear D. The germline CDR1 and CDR2 sequences are SQVTM and ANQGSEA. V lost 3 bases and J 8 bases, leaving 14 bases between the germline ends. This CDR3 comprises 13 residues. As DNA, the CDR3 is TGCAGCGTTGACGGGCTTTATCTGGATGAGCAGTTCTTC. Its translation: CSVDGLYLDEQFF.